This note documents a single T cell receptor (beta chain) sequence. Its target is not known. This sample also contains other DNA sequences that code for the same CDR3. The data belong to a study of cytomegalovirus exposure and HLA in healthy donors. Notes on the study in general: Listed as cytomegalovirus-associated were 150 or so TCR beta chains.

This table comes from immunoSEQ multiplex PCR, and its TCRdb copy is limited to in-frame clones, with some not included. The table lists about 260,000 clones, about 90% of them singletons. Germline V lookup: CDR1 SQVTM, CDR2 ANQGSEA. Deletions cut 4 bases from V and 1 base from J, with 10 bases between. CDR3 length equals 13 residues. The sequencing input was PBMCs. The rearrangement uses TRBV29-1 and TRBJ1-1; D might be TRBD1 (5 bases). The clonotype was recovered from a woman aged 25 to 39 in good health and CMV-seronegative. The CDR3, as DNA: TGCAGCGTTGTGGCAGGGTCGAACACTGAAGCTTTCTTT. It yields the protein CSVVAGSNTEAFF.